This TCR beta chain derives from a study of regulatory T cells in long-lasting Graves disease. Study observations and caveats: TRBV28 was favored in persistent disease, as were TRBJ1-2 and TRBJ2-5.

This clonotype was seen repeatedly, ten times or more. Its antigen is not known. Germline CDR1 SGHNT, CDR2 YENEEA. Trimming stripped 7 bases from V and 0 bases from J, with 9 bases between. This CDR3 has 13 amino acids. As to time point: persistent/refractory GD, antithyroid drugs over 5 years with positive TRAb. From RNA extracted from PBMCs, the TCR library was made. Sequencing libraries for TCR beta were prepared with iRepertoire HTBI primers and Arm-PCR of CDR3 regions. TCRdb processed the multiplex PCR reads anew with MiXCR; each CDR3 protein has one entry. The sample lists roughly 400,000 distinct CDR3 sequences, approximately 22% occurring once.

This clonotype was sampled from a female donor with Graves disease. Sequencing was performed on peripheral blood mononuclear cells (PBMCs), taken when the disease was refractory, from a patient treated with antithyroid drugs. The chain recombines TRBV11-3 with TRBJ1-1; no reliable D call. CDR3 DNA: TGTGCCAGCACTCAACGATTGAACACTGAAGCTTTCTTT. This translates into CASTQRLNTEAFF.